The clone carrying this T cell receptor (beta chain) was seen just once. This sample is drawn from a study of OX40 agonist ivuxolimab in advanced cancers. The V end lost 3 bases, the J end lost 8 bases, and 10 bases lay between the germline ends. This CDR3 region has 13 residues. Per germline, CDR1 KGHSH and CDR2 LQKENI. Generated by immunoSEQ multiplex PCR, the TCRdb table keeps only in-frame clones and is missing some. Of tens of thousands of clones in the sample, 90% to 95% are singletons; the top ten hold less than 2.5%. This chain links TRBV18 with TRBJ1-4, with D maybe TRBD1 (5 bases). This specimen consisted of CD4+ or CD8+ T cells sorted from blood, obtained in a trial of the OX40 agonist ivuxolimab. This receptor was identified in an adult with an advanced solid tumor such as melanoma, head and neck, liver or kidney cancer. CDR3 sequence (DNA): TGTGCCAGCTCACCGGGGGATAGAGAAAAACTGTTTTTT. It yields the protein CASSPGDREKLFF.